This TCR beta chain stems from a study of blood T cell repertoires in COVID-19. Across the study: From the United States, Italy and Spain came samples of acute and convalescent COVID-19. Sample material is recorded as cDNA or gDNA derived from T cells, B-cell-depleted T cells, or PBMCs.

V lost 5 bases to trimming and J lost 1 base; unmatched junction nucleotides: 6. The CDR3 consists of 15 residues. Germline-derived CDR1 and CDR2 are MDHEN and SYDVKM. As processed by the authors: Amplification of reference gene primers was used by the study to estimate nucleated cell counts. Repertoires were generated with immunoSEQ multiplex PCR, while TCRdb's copy carries only in-frame clones and drops some. V, J and clone size are those of that table, while D and trimming were read from the DNA. This table holds approximately 150,000 clones, 81% found once. The rearrangement uses TRBV28 and TRBJ2-7; 9 nucleotides agree with TRBD1. This sequence originates from a human donor in a cohort sampled during active COVID-19. Sequenced: peripheral blood. The chain's CDR3 is CASSATGGGSYEQYF. In DNA form, the CDR3 reads TGTGCCAGCAGTGCGACAGGGGGGGGTTCCTACGAGCAGTACTTC. Drawing the rest from reference TRBV28 and TRBJ2-7, the complete variable domain is DVKVTQSSRYLVKRTGEKVFLECVQDMDHENMFWYRQDPGLGLRLIYFSYDVKMKEKGDIPEGYSVSREKKERFSLILESASTNQTSMYLCASSATGGGSYEQYFGPGTRLTVT.